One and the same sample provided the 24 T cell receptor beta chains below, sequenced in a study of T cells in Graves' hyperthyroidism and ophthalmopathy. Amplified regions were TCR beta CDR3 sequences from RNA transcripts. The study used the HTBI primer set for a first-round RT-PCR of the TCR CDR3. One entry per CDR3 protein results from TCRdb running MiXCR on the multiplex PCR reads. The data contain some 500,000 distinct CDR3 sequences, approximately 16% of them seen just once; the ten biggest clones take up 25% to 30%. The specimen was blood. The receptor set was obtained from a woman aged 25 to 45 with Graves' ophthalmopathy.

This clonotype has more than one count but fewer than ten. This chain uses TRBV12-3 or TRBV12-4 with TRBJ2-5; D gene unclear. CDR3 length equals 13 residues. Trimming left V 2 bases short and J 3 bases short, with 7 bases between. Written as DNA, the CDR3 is TGTGCCAGCAGTTTACGCAGAAAAGAGACCCAGTACTTC. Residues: CASSLRRKETQYF.

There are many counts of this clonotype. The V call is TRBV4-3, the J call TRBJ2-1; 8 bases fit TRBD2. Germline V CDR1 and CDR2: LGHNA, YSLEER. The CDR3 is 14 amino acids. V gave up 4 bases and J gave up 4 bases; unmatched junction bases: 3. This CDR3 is CASSPGLDYNEQFF. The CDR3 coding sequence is TGCGCCAGCAGCCCGGGACTAGATTACAATGAGCAGTTCTTC.

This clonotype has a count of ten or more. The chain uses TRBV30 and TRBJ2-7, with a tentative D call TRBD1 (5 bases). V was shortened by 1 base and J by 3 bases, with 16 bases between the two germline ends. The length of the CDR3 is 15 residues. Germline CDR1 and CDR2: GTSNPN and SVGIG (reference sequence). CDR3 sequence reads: CAWSEDSRAHYEQYF. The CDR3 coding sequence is TGTGCCTGGAGTGAAGACAGTCGTGCCCACTACGAGCAGTACTTC. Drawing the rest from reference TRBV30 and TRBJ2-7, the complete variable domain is SQTIHQWPATLVQPVGSPLSLECTVEGTSNPNLYWYRQAAGRGLQLLFYSVGIGQISSEVPQNLSASRPQDRQFILSSKKLLLSDSGFYLCAWSEDSRAHYEQYFGPGTRLTVT.

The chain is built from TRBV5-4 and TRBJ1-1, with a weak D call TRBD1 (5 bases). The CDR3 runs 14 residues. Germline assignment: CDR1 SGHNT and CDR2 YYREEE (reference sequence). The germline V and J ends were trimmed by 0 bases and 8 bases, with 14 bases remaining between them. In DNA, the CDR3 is TGTGCCAGCAGCTTGGGAGGGGTCCGGGGGGAAGCTTTCTTT. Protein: CASSLGGVRGEAFF.

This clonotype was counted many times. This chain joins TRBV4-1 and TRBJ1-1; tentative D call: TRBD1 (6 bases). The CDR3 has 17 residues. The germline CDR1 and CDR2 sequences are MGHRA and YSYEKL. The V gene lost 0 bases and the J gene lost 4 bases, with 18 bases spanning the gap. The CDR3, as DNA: TGCGCCAGCAGCCAAGAAGGGACACCTGGCGGGAGCACTGAAGCTTTCTTT. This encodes CASSQEGTPGGSTEAFF.

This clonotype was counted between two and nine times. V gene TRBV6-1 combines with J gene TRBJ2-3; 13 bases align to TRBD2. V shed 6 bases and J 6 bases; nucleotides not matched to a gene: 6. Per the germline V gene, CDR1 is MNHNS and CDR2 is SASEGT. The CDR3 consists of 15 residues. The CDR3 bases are TGTGCCAGCAGCCCGGGACTAGCGGGAATTGATACGCAGTATTTT. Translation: CASSPGLAGIDTQYF.

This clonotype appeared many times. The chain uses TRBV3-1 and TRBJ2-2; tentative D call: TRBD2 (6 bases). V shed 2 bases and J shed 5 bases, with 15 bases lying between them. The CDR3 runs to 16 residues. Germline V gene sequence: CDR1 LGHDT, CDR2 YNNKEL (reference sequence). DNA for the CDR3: TGTGCCAGCAGCCAAAATACCGGGAGAAGTACCGGGGAGCTGTTTTTT. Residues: CASSQNTGRSTGELFF.

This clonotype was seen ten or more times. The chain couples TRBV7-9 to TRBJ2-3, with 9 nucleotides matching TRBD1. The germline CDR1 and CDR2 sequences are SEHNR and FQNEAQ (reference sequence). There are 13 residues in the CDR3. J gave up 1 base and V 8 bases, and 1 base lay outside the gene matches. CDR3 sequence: CASRDRGTDTQYF. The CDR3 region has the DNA TGTGCCAGCCGGGACAGGGGCACAGATACGCAGTATTTT.

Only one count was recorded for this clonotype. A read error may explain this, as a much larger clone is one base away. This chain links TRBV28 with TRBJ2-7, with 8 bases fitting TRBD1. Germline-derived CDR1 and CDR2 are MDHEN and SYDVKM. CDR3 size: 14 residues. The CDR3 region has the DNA TGTGCCACCAGTTTCTTGCAGGGGGCGGGCGAGCAGTACTTC. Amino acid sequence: CATSFLQGAGEQYF. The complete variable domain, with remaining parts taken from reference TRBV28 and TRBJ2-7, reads DVKVTQSSRYLVKRTGEKVFLECVQDMDHENMFWYRQDPGLGLRLIYFSYDVKMKEKGDIPEGYSVSREKKERFSLILESASTNQTSMYLCATSFLQGAGEQYFGPGTRLTVT.

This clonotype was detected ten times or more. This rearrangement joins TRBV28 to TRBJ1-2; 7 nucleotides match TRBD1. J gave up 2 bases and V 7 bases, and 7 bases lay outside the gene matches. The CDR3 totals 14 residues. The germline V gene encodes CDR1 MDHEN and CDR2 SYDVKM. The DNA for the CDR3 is TGTGCCAGCACCCTGACAGGGTTAAACTATGGCTACACCTTC. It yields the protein CASTLTGLNYGYTF.

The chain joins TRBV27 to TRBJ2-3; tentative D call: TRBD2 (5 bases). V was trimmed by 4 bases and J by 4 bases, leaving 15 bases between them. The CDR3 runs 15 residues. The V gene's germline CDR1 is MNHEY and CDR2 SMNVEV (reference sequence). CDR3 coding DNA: TGTGCCAGCAGTTCCACCGGGGAGCGCGCAGATACGCAGTATTTT. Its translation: CASSSTGERADTQYF.

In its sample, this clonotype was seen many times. The CDR3: CASSPRTGFYSGANVLTF. The CDR3, as DNA: TGTGCCAGCAGCCCTAGGACAGGGTTCTACTCTGGGGCCAACGTCCTGACTTTC. V usage is TRBV7-9 and J usage is TRBJ2-6; 8 bases align to TRBD1. The V gene end was trimmed by 5 bases and the J gene end by 0 bases; junction bases not matched to a gene: 9. The CDR3 has 18 amino acids. The germline CDR1 and CDR2 sequences are SEHNR and FQNEAQ (reference sequence). The full variable domain, with the rest looked up from reference TRBV7-9 and TRBJ2-6, is DTGVSQNPRHKITKRGQNVTFRCDPISEHNRLYWYRQTLGQGPEFLTYFQNEAQLEKSRLLSDRFSAERPKGSFSTLEIQRTEQGDSAMYLCASSPRTGFYSGANVLTFGAGSRLTVL.

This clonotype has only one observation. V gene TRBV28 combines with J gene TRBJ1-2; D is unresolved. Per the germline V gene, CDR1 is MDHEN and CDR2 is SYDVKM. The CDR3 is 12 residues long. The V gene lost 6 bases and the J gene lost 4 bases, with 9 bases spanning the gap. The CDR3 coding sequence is TGTGCCAGCAGCATTACCAGCTATGGCTACACCTTC. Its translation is CASSITSYGYTF.

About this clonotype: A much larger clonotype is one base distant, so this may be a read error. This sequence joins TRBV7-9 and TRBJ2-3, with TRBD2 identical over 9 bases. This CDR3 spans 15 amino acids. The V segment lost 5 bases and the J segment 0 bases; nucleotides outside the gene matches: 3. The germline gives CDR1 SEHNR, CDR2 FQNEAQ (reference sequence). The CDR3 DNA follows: TGTGCCAGCAGCGGCGGGAGGGCTAGCACAGATACGCAGTATTTT. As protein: CASSGGRASTDTQYF. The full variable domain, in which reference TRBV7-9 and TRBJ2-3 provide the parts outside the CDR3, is DTGVSQNPRHKITKRGQNVTFRCDPISEHNRLYWYRQTLGQGPEFLTYFQNEAQLEKSRLLSDRFSAERPKGSFSTLEIQRTEQGDSAMYLCASSGGRASTDTQYFGPGTRLTVL.

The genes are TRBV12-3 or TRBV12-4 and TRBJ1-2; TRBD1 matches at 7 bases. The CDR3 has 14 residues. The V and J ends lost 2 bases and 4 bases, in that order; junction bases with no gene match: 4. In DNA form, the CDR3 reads TGTGCCAGCAGTTTACGAGGGACAGTCTATGGCTACACCTTC. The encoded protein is CASSLRGTVYGYTF.

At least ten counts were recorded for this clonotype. Here the CDR3 reads CAWSLRSGDEQYF. The DNA for the CDR3 is TGTGCCTGGAGTTTACGTTCGGGGGACGAGCAGTACTTC. The chain carries TRBV30 and TRBJ2-7; the D gene is possibly TRBD2 (6 bases). V lost 2 bases and J lost 5, with 13 bases in between. The germline CDR1 and CDR2 sequences are GTSNPN and SVGIG (reference sequence). This CDR3 has 13 residues.

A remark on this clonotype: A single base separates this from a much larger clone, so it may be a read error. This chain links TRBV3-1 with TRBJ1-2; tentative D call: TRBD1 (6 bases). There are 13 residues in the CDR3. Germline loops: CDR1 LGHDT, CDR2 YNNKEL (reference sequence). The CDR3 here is CAGSPNRENGYTF. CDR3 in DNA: TGTGCCGGCAGCCCAAACAGGGAGAATGGCTACACCTTC.

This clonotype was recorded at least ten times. For the CDR3, the DNA is TGCAGTGCTAACGAGGGAGATGAGCAGTTCTTC. It codes for CSANEGDEQFF. The chain combines TRBV20-1 with TRBJ2-1, with D tentatively TRBD2 (5 bases). This CDR3 contains 11 residues. From germline, CDR1 is DFQATT and CDR2 SNEGSKA (reference sequence). V shed 4 bases and J shed 8 bases, with 9 bases lying between them.

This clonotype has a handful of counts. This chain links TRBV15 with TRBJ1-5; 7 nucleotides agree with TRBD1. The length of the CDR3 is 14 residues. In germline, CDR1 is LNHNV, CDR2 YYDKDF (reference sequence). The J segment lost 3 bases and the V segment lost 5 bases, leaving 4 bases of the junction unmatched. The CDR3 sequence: CATSGGTDNQPQHF. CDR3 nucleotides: TGTGCCACCAGCGGAGGGACAGACAATCAGCCCCAGCATTTT.

DNA for the CDR3: TGTGCCAGCAGCCCAGTGGGGAACTATGGCTACACCTTC. This translates into CASSPVGNYGYTF. The chain joins TRBV4-2 to TRBJ1-2, with D unclear. V lost 4 bases to trimming and J lost 2 bases, with 8 bases between them. In germline, CDR1 is LGHNA, CDR2 YNFKEQ. This CDR3 contains 13 residues.

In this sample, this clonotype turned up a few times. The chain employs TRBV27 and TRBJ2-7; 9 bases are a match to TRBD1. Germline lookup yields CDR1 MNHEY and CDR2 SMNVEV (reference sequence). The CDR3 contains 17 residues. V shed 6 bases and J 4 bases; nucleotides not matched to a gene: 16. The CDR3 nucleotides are TGTGCCAGCAGAGACCCGGGACAGGGCAAGACGATTTACGAGCAGTACTTC. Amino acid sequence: CASRDPGQGKTIYEQYF.

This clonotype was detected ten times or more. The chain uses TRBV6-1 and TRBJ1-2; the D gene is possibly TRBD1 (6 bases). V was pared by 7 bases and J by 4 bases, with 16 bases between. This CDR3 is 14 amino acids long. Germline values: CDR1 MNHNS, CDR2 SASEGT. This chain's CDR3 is CASTDWGQIYGYTF. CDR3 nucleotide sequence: TGTGCCAGCACGGATTGGGGGCAGATCTATGGCTACACCTTC.

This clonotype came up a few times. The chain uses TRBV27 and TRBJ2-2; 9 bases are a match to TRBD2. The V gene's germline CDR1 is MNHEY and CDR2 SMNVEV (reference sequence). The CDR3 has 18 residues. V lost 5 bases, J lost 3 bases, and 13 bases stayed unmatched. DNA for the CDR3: TGTGCCAGCAGTGATTTTACCCCGACTAGCGGCTACACCGGGGAGCTGTTTTTT. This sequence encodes CASSDFTPTSGYTGELFF.

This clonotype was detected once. The CDR3 sequence is CASSPHQRRESSYNEQFF. CDR3 sequence (DNA): TGTGCCAGCAGCCCTCATCAGAGGCGGGAGAGCTCCTACAATGAGCAGTTCTTC. V gene TRBV7-6 combines with J gene TRBJ2-1; 7 bases map to TRBD2. The CDR3 spans 18 residues. The ends lost 5 bases at V and 0 bases at J; junction bases unmatched: 13. CDR1 SGHVS and CDR2 FNYEAQ come from the germline V gene.